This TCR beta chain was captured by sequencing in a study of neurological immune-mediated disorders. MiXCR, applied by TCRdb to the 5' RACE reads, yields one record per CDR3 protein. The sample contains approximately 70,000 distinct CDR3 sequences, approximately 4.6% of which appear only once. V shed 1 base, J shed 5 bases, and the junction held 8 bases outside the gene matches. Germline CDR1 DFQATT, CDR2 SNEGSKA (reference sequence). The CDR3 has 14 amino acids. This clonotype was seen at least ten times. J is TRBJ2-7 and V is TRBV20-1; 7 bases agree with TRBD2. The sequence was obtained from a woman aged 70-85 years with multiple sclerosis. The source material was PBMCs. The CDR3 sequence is CSARAPGLVHEQYF. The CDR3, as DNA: TGCAGTGCTAGAGCCCCAGGACTAGTCCACGAGCAGTACTTC.